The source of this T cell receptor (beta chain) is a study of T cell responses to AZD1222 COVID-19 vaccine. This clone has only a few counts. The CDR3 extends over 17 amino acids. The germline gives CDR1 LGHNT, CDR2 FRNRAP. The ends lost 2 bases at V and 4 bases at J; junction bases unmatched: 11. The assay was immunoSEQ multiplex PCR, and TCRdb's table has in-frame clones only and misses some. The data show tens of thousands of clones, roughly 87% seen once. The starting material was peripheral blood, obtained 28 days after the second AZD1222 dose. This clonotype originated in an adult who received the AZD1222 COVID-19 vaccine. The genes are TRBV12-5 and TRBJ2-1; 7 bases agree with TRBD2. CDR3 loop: CASGLRVLGEGYNEQFF. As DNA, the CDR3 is TGTGCTAGTGGTTTGCGGGTGTTAGGGGAGGGATACAATGAGCAGTTCTTC.